This T cell receptor (beta chain) derives from a study of cytomegalovirus exposure and HLA in healthy donors. The germline V gene encodes CDR1 SGHNT and CDR2 YYREEE (reference sequence). The CDR3 runs to 14 residues. The V gene lost 1 base and the J gene lost 4 bases, with 11 bases spanning the gap. A remark on this clone: The antigen is unknown.

Study conclusions and caveats: One later analysis reportedly identified an Asian-associated ancestry cluster that showed fewer N-insertions than the roughly 700-donor mean.

The PCR contained 60 Vbeta and 13 Jbeta primers. Some clones are missing from TCRdb's copy, which holds only in-frame ones; the method was immunoSEQ multiplex PCR. There are under 100,000 clones in the sample; under 80% occur only once, and 7.5% to 9.5% lies in the top ten. This receptor was obtained from a human donor in good health. This chain joins TRBV5-4 and TRBJ1-2, with D maybe TRBD1 (6 bases). Sequencing used PBMCs. CDR3 sequence reads: CASSLSLQGYGYTF. The CDR3 bases are TGTGCCAGCAGCTTGTCTTTACAGGGCTATGGCTACACCTTC.